The 15 T cell receptor beta chains presented below share a single source sample, sequenced in a study of control samples from healthy donors and cancer patients. The protocol was immunoSEQ multiplex PCR, while the TCRdb copy is restricted to in-frame clones and leaves out a portion. The sample consists of 40,000 or so clones, roughly 90% of them appearing once. The sample comprised PBMCs. Receptors were obtained from a woman between 40 and 50 years old with head and neck cancer.

As regards this clone: A junction boundary mismatches the germline segment, possibly from a read error. Other DNA sequences from this sample encode an identical CDR3 as well. V gene TRBV28 combines with J gene TRBJ1-2; TRBD1 aligns across 11 bases. The CDR3 spans 15 residues. Germline values: CDR1 MDHEN, CDR2 SYDVKM. CDR3 loop: CASRHRGQGGYGYTF. CDR3 nucleotide sequence: TGTGCCAGCAGACACCGGGGACAGGGGGGCTATGGCTACACTTTC.

The rearrangement joins TRBV2 to TRBJ2-1; the D call may be TRBD1 or TRBD2 (5 bases each). The CDR3 length is 15 residues. From germline, CDR1 is SNHLY and CDR2 FYNNEI. Trimming took 5 bases from V and 5 from J, leaving 16 bases between them. CDR3 loop: CASSTRGRGHNEQFF. Here the CDR3 DNA reads TGTGCCAGCAGTACCCGGGGTCGGGGACACAATGAGCAGTTCTTC.

V usage is TRBV5-1 and J usage is TRBJ1-6; no clear D. The CDR3 has 15 residues. Trimming removed 4 bases at V and 0 bases at J, with 8 bases between. Germline loops: CDR1 SGHRS, CDR2 YFSETQ. CDR3 in amino acids: CASSPLSSYNSPLHF. The CDR3 DNA reads TGCGCCAGCAGCCCTTTGAGCTCCTATAATTCACCCCTCCACTTT.

The V gene is TRBV10-3, the J gene TRBJ1-2, with no clear D. The V gene lost 0 bases and the J gene lost 1 base, with 15 bases spanning the gap. Germline V gene lookup returns CDR1 ENHRY and CDR2 SYGVKD. The CDR3 consists of 17 residues. The CDR3 loop reads CAISESSGGDINYGYTF. The CDR3 DNA is TGTGCCATCAGTGAGTCTAGTGGCGGAGACATTAACTATGGCTACACCTTC.

The V gene is TRBV15, the J gene TRBJ1-4; D remains ambiguous. The CDR3 is made up of 16 amino acids. The V gene lost 1 base and the J gene lost 9 bases, with 18 bases spanning the gap. CDR1 LNHNV and CDR2 YYDKDF come from the germline V gene (reference sequence). The CDR3 DNA reads TGTGCCACCAGCAGAGCCAGTCAGAGCCTCAAAAAAAAACTGTTTTTT. Protein: CATSRASQSLKKKLFF.

The V gene is TRBV3-1 (or the pseudogene TRBV3-2), the J gene TRBJ1-3; D unclear. The CDR3 has 11 amino acids. CDR1 and CDR2 (germline): LGHDT, YNNKEL (reference sequence). Trimming took 3 bases from V and 8 from J, leaving 5 bases between them. The CDR3 bases are TGTGCCAGCAGCCACCGGGACACCATATATTTT. It specifies CASSHRDTIYF.

This chain links TRBV11-2 with TRBJ2-1; TRBD2 aligns across 8 bases. This CDR3 is 19 amino acids long. Per the germline V gene, CDR1 is SGHAT and CDR2 is FQNNGV. Trimming removed 1 base from V and 1 base from J; junction bases left unmatched: 12. The CDR3 DNA is TGTGCCAGCAGCTTAGGGCGGAAGGTAGCGGGGTCTTCCTACAATGAGCAGTTCTTC. It yields the protein CASSLGRKVAGSSYNEQFF.

This chain links TRBV29-1 with TRBJ1-5; the match to TRBD1 covers 7 bases. This CDR3 spans 14 amino acids. Per the germline V gene, CDR1 is SQVTM and CDR2 is ANQGSEA. The V and J ends lost 6 bases and 0 bases, in that order; junction bases with no gene match: 5. As DNA, the CDR3 is TGCAGCGTAGCCGGGACAGCTAGCAATCAGCCCCAGCATTTT. This encodes CSVAGTASNQPQHF.

V gene TRBV5-4 combines with J gene TRBJ2-2; TRBD1 matches at 9 bases. V shed 5 bases, J shed 5 bases, and the junction held 7 bases outside the gene matches. CDR3 length: 15 amino acids. Germline V gene sequence: CDR1 SGHNT, CDR2 YYREEE (reference sequence). The CDR3 DNA is TGTGCCAGCAGTCCGACAGGGGGAGGGACCGGGGAGCTGTTTTTT. Its protein product is CASSPTGGGTGELFF.

V usage is TRBV5-1 and J usage is TRBJ1-5; the D gene is possibly TRBD1 (5 bases). The CDR3 has 14 residues. V shed 4 bases and J shed 6 bases, with 14 bases lying between them. Germline V gives CDR1 SGHRS, CDR2 YFSETQ. CDR3 nucleotides: TGCGCCAGCAGCGAAACAGATCAGGGTCAGCCCCAGCATTTT. Amino acid sequence: CASSETDQGQPQHF.

V is TRBV10-3 and J is TRBJ1-5, with D possibly TRBD1 on 5 matching bases. Trimming removed 3 bases at V and 3 bases at J, with 18 bases between. In germline, CDR1 is ENHRY, CDR2 SYGVKD. The CDR3 is 17 residues long. The CDR3 spells CAISEVETGRSNQPQHF. DNA for the CDR3: TGTGCCATCAGTGAAGTTGAGACGGGACGTTCCAATCAGCCCCAGCATTTT.

The genes are TRBV7-9 and TRBJ2-2, with D unresolved. Germline CDR1 is SEHNR and CDR2 is FQNEAQ (reference sequence). The ends were cut back, 1 base at V and 4 bases at J, with 7 bases in the middle. The CDR3 extends over 14 amino acids. CDR3 amino acids: CASSLDVPTGELFF. The CDR3 DNA reads as TGTGCCAGCAGCTTAGACGTTCCCACCGGGGAGCTGTTTTTT.

The J gene is TRBJ1-5, the V gene TRBV3-1 (or the pseudogene TRBV3-2), with D unclear. This CDR3 is 14 amino acids long. The germline CDR1 and CDR2 sequences are LGHDT and YNNKEL (reference sequence). The V end was cut by 1 base, the J end by 5 bases, with 9 bases between. DNA of the CDR3: TGTGCCAGCAGCCAAGGAACCATGTATCAGCCCCAGCATTTT. This codes for CASSQGTMYQPQHF.

The chain uses TRBV19 and TRBJ2-2; D is perhaps TRBD1 (5 bases). This CDR3 contains 15 residues. Germline V CDR1 and CDR2: LNHDA, SQIVND (reference sequence). Deletions cut 5 bases from V and 9 bases from J, with 19 bases between. The CDR3 sequence is CASSPAGRMGWELFF. CDR3 bases: TGTGCCAGTAGTCCGGCAGGGCGGATGGGGTGGGAGCTGTTTTTT.

The DNA of the CDR3 is TGTGCCAGCAGCTTGGAAACAGTATTCAATGCCGGGGAGCTGTTTTTT. Residues: CASSLETVFNAGELFF. The chain has TRBV5-4 and TRBJ2-2, with D unclear. The germline V and J ends were trimmed by 0 bases and 6 bases, with 15 bases remaining between them. Germline V gene lookup returns CDR1 SGHNT and CDR2 YYREEE (reference sequence). The CDR3 has 16 residues.